The sequence of this T cell receptor beta chain was determined in a study of blood T cell repertoires in COVID-19. In the study overall: Samples taken during acute and convalescent COVID-19 were collected in the United States, Italy and Spain. PBMCs, B-cell-depleted T cells, or T cells were the source of the cDNA or gDNA that made up the material.

Per the study methods: Estimation of nucleated cell counts was performed using reference gene primer amplification. Clones were read by immunoSEQ multiplex PCR, and TCRdb kept only the in-frame ones, dropping some. D and trimming come from the DNA, and the V and J calls and clone size come from that table. The sample shows around 100,000 clones, over 65% of them seen only once. This clone was picked up a small number of times. The CDR3 is 19 residues long. Per the germline V gene, CDR1 is SEHNR and CDR2 is FQNEAQ (reference sequence). V dropped 5 bases and J dropped 4; count of bases not matched to a gene: 18.

This TCR was sampled from a human donor in a cohort sampled during active COVID-19. Sequenced input: peripheral blood. The rearrangement joins TRBV7-9 to TRBJ1-3; 9 bases match TRBD1. In nucleotides, the CDR3 is TGTGCCAGCAGCCCTTATGCGGGACAGGGTCGAACGGGAGGAAACACCATATATTTT. This translates into CASSPYAGQGRTGGNTIYF.